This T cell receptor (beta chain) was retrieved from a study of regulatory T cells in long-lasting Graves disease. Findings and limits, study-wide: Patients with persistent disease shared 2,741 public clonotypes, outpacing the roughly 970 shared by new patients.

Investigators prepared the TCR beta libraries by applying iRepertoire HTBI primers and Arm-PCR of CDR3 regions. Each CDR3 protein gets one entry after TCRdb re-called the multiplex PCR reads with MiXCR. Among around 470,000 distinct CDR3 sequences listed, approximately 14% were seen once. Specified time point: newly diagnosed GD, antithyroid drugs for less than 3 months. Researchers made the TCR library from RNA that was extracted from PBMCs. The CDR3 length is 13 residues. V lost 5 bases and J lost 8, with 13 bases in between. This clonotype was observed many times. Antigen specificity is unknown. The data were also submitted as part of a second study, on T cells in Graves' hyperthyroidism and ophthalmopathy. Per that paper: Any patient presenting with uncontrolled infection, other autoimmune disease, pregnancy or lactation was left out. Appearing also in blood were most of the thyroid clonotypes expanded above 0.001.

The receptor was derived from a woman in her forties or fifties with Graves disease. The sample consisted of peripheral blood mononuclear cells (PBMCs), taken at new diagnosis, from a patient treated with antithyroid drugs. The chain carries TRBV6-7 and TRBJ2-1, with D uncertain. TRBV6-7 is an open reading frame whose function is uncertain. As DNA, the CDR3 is TGTGCCAGCAGTCACACTTCGCGGCATGAGCAGTTCTTC. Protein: CASSHTSRHEQFF.